The present TCR beta chain was sequenced within a study of beta chain features in type 1 diabetes. Using CD45RO/CCR7/CD25/CD127/CD95/CD27, CD4+ naive, central memory, regulatory and stem cell-like memory cells were sorted. cDNA synthesis used the whole RNA isolate, giving expressed TCRB sequences. Sequencing was performed with immunoSEQ multiplex PCR; in TCRdb, only in-frame clones are kept and a portion is missing. The table includes about 130,000 clones, about a tenth detected once. As for this clone: Its antigen is currently unknown.

There are 13 residues in the CDR3. V dropped 3 bases and J dropped 7 bases, with 12 bases sitting between them. From germline, CDR1 is KGHSH and CDR2 LQKENI. Findings and caveats of the study: Amplification by PCR could prefer shorter templates, with the same effect in patients and controls. Within patients, naive, central memory and Treg TCRB repertoires seemed more similar than within healthy donors.

Sample: central memory CD4+ T cells from blood. The clonotype originates from a man aged 18 to 30 in good health. The chain links TRBV18 to TRBJ1-2; possibly TRBD1 for D (6 bases). DNA for the CDR3: TGTGCCAGCTCACCGGCGGGGGCGGGTGGCTACACCTTC. This sequence encodes CASSPAGAGGYTF.